This T cell receptor beta chain was captured in a study of blood T cell repertoires in COVID-19. Study information: Samples of COVID-19 (acute and convalescent) were obtained from the United States, Italy and Spain. PBMCs, B-cell-depleted T cells, or T cells provided the cDNA or gDNA that made up the material.

In the authors' methods: Estimation of nucleated cell counts was performed using reference gene primer amplification. Some clones are missing from TCRdb's copy, which holds only in-frame ones; the method was immunoSEQ multiplex PCR. The D gene and trimming were derived from the DNA, and the V and J assignments and clone size from that table. The table lists 50,000 to 70,000 clones, approximately 79% of them singletons. The CDR3 extends over 13 amino acids. V shed 3 bases and J shed 7 bases, with 10 bases lying between them. This receptor was taken from a man in his fifties or sixties with acute or convalescent COVID-19. The material sequenced was peripheral blood. V is TRBV12-3 or TRBV12-4 and J is TRBJ2-1; TRBD2 might be the D (5 bases). The CDR3, as DNA: TGTGCCAGCAGTTTGGGTGGGAGTAATGAGCAGTTCTTC. Protein: CASSLGGSNEQFF.